This T cell receptor (beta chain) was sequenced in a study of blood T cell repertoires in COVID-19. Study background: Material from acute and convalescent COVID-19 was sourced from the United States, Italy and Spain. Sources were T cells, B-cell-depleted T cells, or PBMCs; the material itself was cDNA or gDNA.

Seattle's cohort entered during active infection and was followed longitudinally. Per the original methods: How many nucleated cells were present was estimated from reference gene primer amplification. Sequenced by immunoSEQ multiplex PCR; TCRdb stores in-frame clones only, minus some. V, J and clone size derive from that table, while D and trimming were established from the DNA sequence. The sample includes roughly 47,000 clones, 80% to 90% of them seen just once. Trimming took 5 bases from V and 0 from J; bases not matched to a gene: 4. This CDR3 region has 15 residues. From germline, CDR1 is MDHEN and CDR2 SYDVKM.

The source of this sequence is an elderly woman with COVID-19, enrolled during active disease. The sequenced sample was peripheral blood. J is TRBJ1-3 and V is TRBV28; 7 positions match TRBD1. CDR3 in amino acids: CASSPGQDSGNTIYF. The CDR3 DNA follows: TGTGCCAGCAGTCCAGGACAGGACTCTGGAAACACCATATATTTT.